This note documents a single TCR beta chain sequence. This clone was found a few times. What this receptor recognizes is not known. Base qualities are not provided; no much larger clone lies one nucleotide away. These data originate in a study of T cells after posttransplantation cyclophosphamide listed by TCRdb under 2016. Context from the whole study: Using TRB sequencing, the study followed how the T cell repertoire rebuilt after myeloablative bone marrow transplantation with posttransplantation cyclophosphamide given as GVHD prophylaxis. Samples from under 40 PTCy-treated patients, along with samples from around 16 of their related bone marrow donors, underwent antigen receptor sequencing. TRB sequencing was performed on blood from all 35 or so PTCy patients with 1-year posttransplant specimens. In 3 patients, up to about 3 additional blood samples taken between 2 and 5.2 years after transplant also underwent TRB sequencing, as did pretransplant blood from several patients. Because TRA and TRB clonality correlated tightly in ten or so samples, later TCR analyses were limited to TRB. Public TRB sequences were checked against a database of over 3,000 sequences associated with responses to pathogens, tumor antigens, self-antigens and alloantigens. Summary of the overall study and its limitations: At 1-2 months, donor-recipient similarity was low but rose over the first year, and the later blood repertoires were often dominated by donor CD8+ memory clones. The TRB repertoires of T cells infiltrating skin or the GI tract showed only limited overlap with the TRB repertoires found in blood. Across the 45 to 55 patients, TRB clonality was highly associated with recipient CMV seropositivity and CMV reactivation, and diversity with PTCy was similar to that in the CNI/methotrexate controls.

Peripheral blood samples were provided by related bone marrow donors on the day of marrow donation. Peripheral blood and bone marrow mononuclear cells were isolated by Ficoll-Hypaque density centrifugation and were cryopreserved. TRB sequencing used genomic DNA with the immunoSEQ assay at survey resolution or the hsTCRB kit. In the source study's methods: The immunoSEQ software was used for initial read processing, and the LymphoSeq R package was used for repertoire analyses. Clonality was calculated as 1 minus normalized Shannon entropy, and the Gini coefficient was also calculated for each TRB dataset. Phenotypes of unsorted samples were inferred by mapping TRB sequences from sorted subsets of the recipient or donor onto the same recipient's unsorted samples. TCRdb provides this immuneACCESS table in a form limited to in-frame rearrangements. Some clones are lacking; in checked studies, under half of them reflect an unresolved V gene, and why the rest are absent is not known. V, J and clone size were drawn from that table, and D and trimming were deduced from the DNA. Across this sample, over 25,000 clones were tabulated and none appeared just once. The top ten constitute about 4.3% of the sample.

The receptor's source is a woman younger than 45 in good health and a related stem cell transplant donor. The sequenced material came from PBMCs.

At the DNA level, the sequence is TGTGCCAGCAGTTTAGGAAGGACAGGGGGTGGAGAGACCCAGTACTTC. Its coded protein is CASSLGRTGGGETQYF. The sequence joins TRBV12-3 or TRBV12-4 to TRBJ2-5, with 10 middle bases fitting TRBD1. From its cysteine to its phenylalanine, the CDR3 spans 16 amino acids. Only the CDR3 DNA is retained, 48 bases long and in frame from the first base. Clipping removes 1 base from V and 4 bases from J, with 6 as the unmatched junction base count.